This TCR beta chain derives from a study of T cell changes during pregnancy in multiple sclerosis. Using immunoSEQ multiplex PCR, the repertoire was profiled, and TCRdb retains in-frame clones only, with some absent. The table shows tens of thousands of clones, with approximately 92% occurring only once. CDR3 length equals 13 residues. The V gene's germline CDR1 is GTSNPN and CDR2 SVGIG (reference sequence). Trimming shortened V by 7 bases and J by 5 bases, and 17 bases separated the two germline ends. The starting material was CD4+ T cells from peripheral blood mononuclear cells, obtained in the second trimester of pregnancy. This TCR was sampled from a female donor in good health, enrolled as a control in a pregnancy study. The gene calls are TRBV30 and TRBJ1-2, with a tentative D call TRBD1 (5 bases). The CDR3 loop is CASGRDQVYGYTF. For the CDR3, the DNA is TGTGCCTCCGGGCGGGACCAGGTATATGGCTACACCTTC. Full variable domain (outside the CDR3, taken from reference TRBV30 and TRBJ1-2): SQTIHQWPATLVQPVGSPLSLECTVEGTSNPNLYWYRQAAGRGLQLLFYSVGIGQISSEVPQNLSASRPQDRQFILSSKKLLLSDSGFYLCASGRDQVYGYTFGSGTRLTVV.